The clone carrying this T cell receptor (beta chain) turned up a few times. Antigen specificity is unknown. Only healthy Caucasians were included as donors. These data belong to a study of identical twins. Regarding the study as a whole: Among monozygotic twins, out-of-frame TCR alpha sharing exceeded what models predicted. Twins shared out-of-frame alpha sequences with excess low generation probability.

Template switching created a universal primer site, and the cDNA included unique molecular identifiers. TCRdb reprocessed the 5' RACE reads with MiXCR, giving one entry per CDR3 protein. The table lists nearly 650,000 distinct CDR3 sequences, just over 7% of them singletons, with 1.6% in the top ten. Germline-derived CDR1 and CDR2 are DFQATT and SNEGSKA (reference sequence). Trimming removed 0 bases from V and 1 base from J; junction bases left unmatched: 8. The CDR3 is 16 amino acids. These data were likewise used in another study, on yellow fever vaccine responses in identical twins.

The sample consisted of PBMCs. The gene calls are TRBV20-1 and TRBJ1-2; 7 bases line up with TRBD1. The TCR comes from a woman between 18 and 30 years old in good health. CDR3 bases: TGCAGTGCTAGAGATACAGGGGTGACGGTTAACTATGGCTACACCTTC. It encodes CSARDTGVTVNYGYTF.